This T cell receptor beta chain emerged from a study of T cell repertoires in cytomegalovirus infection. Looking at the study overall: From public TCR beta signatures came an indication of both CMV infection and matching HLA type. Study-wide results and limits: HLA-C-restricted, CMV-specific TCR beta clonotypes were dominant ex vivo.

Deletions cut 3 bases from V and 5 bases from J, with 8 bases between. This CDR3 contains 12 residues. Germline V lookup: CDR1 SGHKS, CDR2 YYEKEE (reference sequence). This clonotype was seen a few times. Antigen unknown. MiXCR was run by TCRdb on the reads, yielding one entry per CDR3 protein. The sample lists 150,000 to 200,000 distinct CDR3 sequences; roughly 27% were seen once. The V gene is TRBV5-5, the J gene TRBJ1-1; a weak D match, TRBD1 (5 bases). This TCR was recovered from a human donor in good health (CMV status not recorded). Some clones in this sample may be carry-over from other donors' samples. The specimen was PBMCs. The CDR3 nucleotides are TGTGCCAGCAGCTCCAGGGAAACTGAAGCTTTCTTT. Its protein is CASSSRETEAFF. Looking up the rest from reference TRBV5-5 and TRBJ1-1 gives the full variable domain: DAGVTQSPTHLIKTRGQQVTLRCSPISGHKSVSWYQQVLGQGPQFIFQYYEKEERGRGNFPDRFSARQFPNYSSELNVNALLLGDSALYLCASSSRETEAFFGQGTRLTVV.